These 7 T cell receptor beta chains came from one sample sequenced in a study of T cells in women clearing cervical HPV infection. This table comes from immunoSEQ multiplex PCR, and its TCRdb copy is limited to in-frame clones, with some not included. This sample contains approximately 52,000 clones. Material for sequencing was blood buffy coat. The receptors here all came from a woman between 18 and 70 years old with a cervical HPV16 infection that either progressed to CIN3+ or cleared (not recorded which).

Of note for this clone: The missing CDR3 end, 3 residues past where the read stops, is filled in from the germline J gene. The chain has TRBV11-2 and TRBJ2-5; the D is unclear. The V end lost 5 bases, the J end lost 5 bases, and 6 bases lay between the germline ends. Germline V gene sequence: CDR1 SGHAT, CDR2 FQNNGV. This CDR3 is built from 11 residues. The part of the CDR3 DNA that was read is TGTGCCAGCAGCCAAAGGGAGACC. Amino acid sequence: CASSQRET. The full CDR3 protein is CASSQRETQYF.

Worth noting for this clone: The read ends 3 residues before the CDR3 terminus; that terminus is restored from the germline J gene. The J gene is TRBJ2-1, the V gene TRBV7-9; no reliable D call. CDR1 and CDR2 (germline): SEHNR, FQNEAQ (reference sequence). Trimming pared 4 bases from V and 8 bases from J, leaving 15 bases between. This CDR3 comprises 14 residues. CDR3 residues: CASSSILRDYEQFF. The CDR3 bases that were read are TGTGCCAGCAGCTCAATTCTAAGAGACTATGAG.

Concerning this clone itself: Coverage ceases 3 residues before the CDR3 finishes, and the germline J gene fills in the end. This chain joins TRBV4-1 and TRBJ2-3, with 10 positions matching TRBD2. Germline assignment: CDR1 MGHRA and CDR2 YSYEKL. CDR3 length: 18 residues. The V gene end was trimmed by 0 bases and the J gene end by 2 bases; junction bases not matched to a gene: 8. The CDR3 loop is CASSQDFRAGGNTDTQYF. Partial CDR3 DNA: TGCGCCAGCAGCCAAGATTTTAGAGCGGGGGGGAACACAGATACG.

For this clone: A read error may produce the germline difference seen at one junction end. Here the CDR3 reads CVSSPLAGQGAVENIQYF. The part of the CDR3 DNA that was read is TGTGTCAGCTCACCACTGGCGGGACAGGGGGCTGTGGAAAACATT. The gene calls are TRBV18 and TRBJ2-4; 12 nucleotides line up with TRBD1. Read coverage stops 3 residues before the CDR3 terminus; the germline J gene supplies the remainder. This CDR3 is built from 18 residues. The V gene's germline CDR1 is KGHSH and CDR2 LQKENI.

CDR3 amino acids: CASSLGTSGRMDEQFF. The covered CDR3 bases are TGCGCCAGCAGCTTGGGGACTAGCGGGAGGATGGATGAG. The chain is built from TRBV5-1 and TRBJ2-1; TRBD2 matches 14 bases. From the germline J gene comes the end of the CDR3, since the read stops 3 residues before it. Germline loops: CDR1 SGHRS, CDR2 YFSETQ. With V trimmed by 0 bases and J by 8 bases, 4 bases remained unmatched. The CDR3 has 16 residues.

A remark on this clone: The observed sequence ends 3 residues before the CDR3 terminus, with the missing tail filled in from the germline J gene. The gene calls are TRBV7-9 and TRBJ1-6, with D perhaps TRBD1 (5 bases). Trimming took 5 bases from V and 12 from J, leaving 11 bases between them. The germline CDR1 and CDR2 sequences are SEHNR and FQNEAQ (reference sequence). This CDR3 region has 12 residues. CDR3 loop: CASSLGGVPLHF. The sequenced CDR3 bases are TGTGCCAGCAGCCTAGGAGGGGTACCC.

As concerns this clone: The CDR3 end is not reached by the read, which stops 3 residues before it; the germline J gene fills it in. The chain is built from TRBV6-1 and TRBJ1-1; D not resolved. V lost 4 bases, J lost 1 base, and 7 bases lay in between. Germline CDR1 and CDR2: MNHNS and SASEGT. The CDR3 has 13 residues. The CDR3: CASSVNRNTEAFF. The part of the CDR3 DNA that was read is TGTGCCAGCAGTGTTAACAGGAACACTGAA.